Following are 30 T cell receptor beta chains from one sample sequenced in a study of control samples from healthy donors and cancer patients. Profiling relied on immunoSEQ multiplex PCR, and the TCRdb table lists in-frame clones only, not all of them. Here the sample spans under 70,000 clones, roughly nine tenths being singletons. The material sequenced was PBMCs. The source is a man between 60 and 70 years old with head and neck cancer.

This clone was detected a few times. This chain uses TRBV11-2 with TRBJ2-1, with 11 bases fitting TRBD2. J was trimmed by 8 bases and V by 5 bases; bases with no gene match: 14. Germline V gene sequence: CDR1 SGHAT, CDR2 FQNNGV. The CDR3 is 17 amino acids. The CDR3 is CASSQRINSGGADEQFF. CDR3 DNA sequence: TGTGCCAGCAGCCAAAGAATAAATAGCGGGGGGGCGGATGAGCAGTTCTTC.

J is TRBJ2-1 and V is TRBV6-6; D possibly corresponds to TRBD2 (6 bases). Per the germline V gene, CDR1 is MNHNY and CDR2 is SVGAGI (reference sequence). The germline V and J ends were trimmed by 7 bases and 12 bases, with 13 bases remaining between them. CDR3 size: 11 residues. The CDR3 nucleotides are TGTGCCAGCACTAGCGTCGGGGTGCAGTTCTTC. Protein sequence: CASTSVGVQFF.

V and J are TRBV9 and TRBJ1-1; no definite D call. Germline V gene sequence: CDR1 SGDLS, CDR2 YYNGEE. The CDR3 is 13 amino acids. V lost 0 bases and J lost 4, with 7 bases in between. CDR3 sequence: CASSVGVATEAFF. For the CDR3, the DNA is TGTGCCAGCAGCGTAGGGGTGGCCACTGAAGCTTTCTTT.

The chain has TRBV6-5 and TRBJ1-3, with TRBD1 matching 7 bases. Germline CDR1 reads MNHEY; CDR2 reads SVGAGI. With V trimmed by 6 bases and J by 2 bases, 1 base remained unmatched. This CDR3 is built from 13 residues. The CDR3 DNA reads TGTGCCAGCAGAGGGACAGCTGGAAACACCATATATTTT. It is translated as CASRGTAGNTIYF.

This rearrangement joins TRBV5-4 to TRBJ2-3; D unclear. This CDR3 has 15 amino acids. Trimming cost V 4 bases and J 4 bases, with 16 bases left between them. The V gene's germline CDR1 is SGHNT and CDR2 YYREEE (reference sequence). The CDR3 protein is CASSMGALQADTQYF. The CDR3 coding sequence is TGTGCCAGCAGCATGGGTGCTCTGCAGGCAGATACGCAGTATTTT.

This chain uses TRBV27 with TRBJ1-1; D might be TRBD1 (5 bases). The V and J ends lost 8 bases and 1 base respectively, with 20 bases between them. CDR1 MNHEY and CDR2 SMNVEV come from the germline V gene (reference sequence). This CDR3 spans 16 amino acids. The CDR3 nucleotides are TGTGCCAGCTCTTCCGTCTTTAGAAGGGGGAACACTGAAGCTTTCTTT. Its protein is CASSSVFRRGNTEAFF.

This chain joins TRBV5-1 and TRBJ1-4; TRBD1 matches at 8 bases. CDR1 is SGHRS and CDR2 is YFSETQ in the germline V gene. This CDR3 comprises 14 residues. V dropped 4 bases and J dropped 7; count of bases not matched to a gene: 6. In DNA form, the CDR3 reads TGCGCCAGCAGCCAGGACAGGGAGGGTGAAAAACTGTTTTTT. Translation gives CASSQDREGEKLFF.

V is TRBV27 and J is TRBJ1-5; TRBD1 aligns across 10 bases. J was trimmed by 2 bases and V by 6 bases; bases with no gene match: 4. There are 15 residues in the CDR3. CDR1 is MNHEY and CDR2 is SMNVEV in the germline V gene (reference sequence). This chain's CDR3 is CASSRQGAGNQPQHF. Written as DNA, the CDR3 is TGTGCCAGCAGCAGACAGGGGGCGGGCAATCAGCCCCAGCATTTT.

This clone was seen just once. V gene TRBV7-8 combines with J gene TRBJ2-7, with D possibly TRBD2 on 5 matching bases. The CDR3 is 14 residues long. From germline, CDR1 is SGHVS and CDR2 FQNEAQ. V was clipped by 4 bases and J by 4 bases, with 14 bases between them. CDR3 loop: CASSSAIERYEQYF. The CDR3 nucleotides are TGTGCCAGCAGCTCCGCCATAGAGCGGTACGAGCAGTACTTC.

This clone was observed a single time. This chain connects TRBV5-1 to TRBJ2-7, with 8 bases identical to TRBD1. V lost 0 bases and J lost 7; bases outside the gene matches: 6. This CDR3 contains 14 residues. The germline CDR1 and CDR2 sequences are SGHRS and YFSETQ. The CDR3 spells CASSLADRAGEQYF. The CDR3, as DNA: TGCGCCAGCAGCTTGGCGGACAGGGCGGGTGAGCAGTACTTC.

J is TRBJ2-1 and V is TRBV7-9; perhaps TRBD2 as D (6 bases). The V end was cut by 1 base, the J end by 8 bases, with 15 bases between. Germline V gene lookup returns CDR1 SEHNR and CDR2 FQNEAQ (reference sequence). This CDR3 region has 15 residues. CDR3 coding DNA: TGTGCCAGCAGCTTAGTTTCTATTCGGGGGTATGAGCAGTTCTTC. This sequence encodes CASSLVSIRGYEQFF.

The gene calls are TRBV10-3 and TRBJ1-2, with D maybe TRBD1 (6 bases). The germline gives CDR1 ENHRY, CDR2 SYGVKD. V lost 0 bases and J 4 bases, leaving 9 bases between the germline ends. The CDR3 has 14 amino acids. CDR3 nucleotide sequence: TGTGCCATCAGTGAGTCGGGGGGCGGCTATGGCTACACCTTC. Amino acid sequence: CAISESGGGYGYTF.

The chain links TRBV6-2 or TRBV6-3 to TRBJ1-1, with D uncertain. CDR3 length equals 15 residues. V dropped 2 bases and J dropped 1 base, with 11 bases sitting between them. Per germline, CDR1 MNHEY and CDR2 SVGEGT. The CDR3 reads CASSYARRGNTEAFF. CDR3 nucleotide sequence: TGTGCCAGCAGTTACGCAAGACGGGGGAACACTGAAGCTTTCTTT.

The chain links TRBV4-2 to TRBJ1-5, with D tentatively TRBD1 (5 bases). Germline V gene sequence: CDR1 LGHNA, CDR2 YNFKEQ. V was pared by 4 bases and J by 4 bases, with 20 bases between. CDR3 length equals 17 residues. Here the CDR3 DNA reads TGTGCCAGCAGCCCAAAAATGGGACGTCGGGGAAATCAGCCCCAGCATTTT. Residues: CASSPKMGRRGNQPQHF.

The chain employs TRBV11-3 and TRBJ2-3; weak D call: TRBD2 (6 bases). There are 14 residues in the CDR3. V was trimmed by 8 bases and J by 2 bases, leaving 14 bases between them. Germline V gives CDR1 SGHNT, CDR2 YENEEA. The CDR3 protein is CASCASENTDTQYF. CDR3 bases: TGTGCCAGCTGTGCTAGCGAGAACACAGATACGCAGTATTTT.

This clone was seen a handful of times. The chain recombines TRBV6-5 with TRBJ1-1; 8 bases are shared with TRBD1. Germline-derived CDR1 and CDR2 are MNHEY and SVGAGI. The CDR3 is made up of 14 amino acids. The V and J ends lost 6 bases and 1 base, in that order; junction bases with no gene match: 4. The CDR3 protein is CASRADRGNTEAFF. The CDR3 nucleotides are TGTGCCAGCAGAGCCGACAGGGGGAACACTGAAGCTTTCTTT.

The chain joins TRBV18 to TRBJ2-1; TRBD1 matches at 7 bases. The germline V gene encodes CDR1 KGHSH and CDR2 LQKENI. Trimming cost V 4 bases and J 7 bases; bases outside gene matches: 4. The CDR3 spans 13 residues. The DNA for the CDR3 is TGTGCCAGCTCACAACAGGGGTTAAATGAGCAGTTCTTC. Translated: CASSQQGLNEQFF.

The chain employs TRBV13 and TRBJ1-6; 8 bases match TRBD1. This CDR3 has 17 amino acids. Germline CDR1 and CDR2: PRHDT and FYEKMQ (reference sequence). The junction had 8 bases not matched to a gene; V was cut back by 0 bases and J by 7 bases. As DNA, the CDR3 is TGTGCCAGCAGCTTAGGCCCCCCGGACAGGGCGAATTCACCCCTCCACTTT. As protein: CASSLGPPDRANSPLHF.

The chain carries TRBV11-2 and TRBJ2-3; D not certain. The CDR3 spans 14 residues. The ends were cut back, 1 base at V and 4 bases at J, with 9 bases in the middle. Germline CDR1 and CDR2: SGHAT and FQNNGV. This CDR3 is CASSLVVGADTQYF. DNA for the CDR3: TGTGCCAGCAGCTTAGTGGTGGGCGCAGATACGCAGTATTTT.

The chain combines TRBV6-5 with TRBJ1-2, with TRBD1 identical over 7 bases. V was pared by 2 bases and J by 4 bases, with 7 bases of the junction left unmatched. CDR3 length: 15 residues. CDR1 MNHEY and CDR2 SVGAGI come from the germline V gene. The CDR3 region is CASSYTTGTAYGYTF. The CDR3 nucleotides are TGTGCCAGCAGTTACACCACCGGGACAGCCTATGGCTACACCTTC.

This chain joins TRBV5-1 and TRBJ2-7; possibly TRBD1 or TRBD2 for D (5 bases each). Deletions cut 7 bases from V and 7 bases from J, with 18 bases between. This CDR3 spans 13 amino acids. Germline V gene data show CDR1 as SGHRS and CDR2 as YFSETQ. Here the CDR3 reads CASGDGALREQYF. The CDR3 DNA is TGCGCCAGCGGTGACGGGGCTCTGAGGGAGCAGTACTTC.

This sequence joins TRBV7-2 and TRBJ2-5; D may be TRBD1 (5 bases). The CDR3 spans 16 residues. Trimming left V 1 base short and J 5 bases short, with 17 bases between. CDR1 SGHTA and CDR2 FQGNSA come from the germline V gene. Written as DNA, the CDR3 is TGTGCCAGCAGCTTAGATCTTAGTCAGGGTATGGAGACCCAGTACTTC. Amino acids: CASSLDLSQGMETQYF. Using reference TRBV7-2 and TRBJ2-5 for the parts outside the CDR3, the full variable domain is GAGVSQSPSNKVTEKGKDVELRCDPISGHTALYWYRQSLGQGLEFLIYFQGNSAPDKSGLPSDRFSAERTGGSVSTLTIQRTQQEDSAVYLCASSLDLSQGMETQYFGPGTRLLVL.

The chain is built from TRBV6-5 and TRBJ2-5; tentative D call: TRBD1 (5 bases). The CDR3 has 14 residues. Germline assignment: CDR1 MNHEY and CDR2 SVGAGI. V gave up 6 bases and J gave up 0 bases, with 11 bases separating them. The CDR3 region is CASRRRVNQETQYF. As DNA, the CDR3 is TGTGCCAGCAGACGCAGGGTAAACCAAGAGACCCAGTACTTC.

This sequence joins TRBV7-9 and TRBJ2-5, with 13 positions matching TRBD2. V trimming: 2 bases; J trimming: 4 bases; junction bases outside the gene matches: 4. The V gene's germline CDR1 is SEHNR and CDR2 FQNEAQ (reference sequence). CDR3 length: 16 residues. This chain's CDR3 is CASSLMGLAGLETQYF. In DNA form, the CDR3 reads TGTGCCAGCAGCTTAATGGGACTAGCGGGGCTAGAGACCCAGTACTTC.

Notes on this clone: The conserved phenylalanine or tryptophan normally closing the CDR3 is absent here, so this likely arose from a read error. V usage is TRBV30 and J usage is TRBJ1-6; unclear D gene. Trimming shortened V by 4 bases and J by 7 bases, and 5 bases separated the two germline ends. The germline V gene has CDR1 GTSNPN and CDR2 SVGIG (reference sequence). The CDR3 is 11 amino acids. CDR3 DNA sequence: TGTGCCTGGACTGTGAATTCACCCCTCCACTCT. Protein: CAWTVNSPLHS.

This chain links TRBV18 with TRBJ2-2; tentative D call: TRBD1 (7 bases). V lost 2 bases to trimming and J lost 2 bases, with 21 bases between them. The CDR3 is 19 residues long. CDR1 and CDR2 (germline): KGHSH, LQKENI. CDR3 protein: CASSPTEGATSVNTGELFF. CDR3 coding DNA: TGTGCCAGCTCACCAACGGAGGGGGCCACAAGCGTCAACACCGGGGAGCTGTTTTTT.

The V call is TRBV28, the J call TRBJ2-1; TRBD2 might be the D (5 bases). The germline gives CDR1 MDHEN, CDR2 SYDVKM. The CDR3 has 14 amino acids. Trimming stripped 5 bases from V and 4 bases from J, with 12 bases between. The CDR3 DNA reads TGTGCCAGCAGTACACCCCAGCGGTACAATGAGCAGTTCTTC. Its translation: CASSTPQRYNEQFF.

The chain links TRBV25-1 to TRBJ1-3; 8 bases are a match to TRBD1. Trimming took 4 bases from V and 4 from J; bases not matched to a gene: 3. The CDR3 consists of 14 residues. Germline loops: CDR1 MGHDK, CDR2 SYGVNS. The CDR3: CASSGTGTGNTIYF. The DNA for the CDR3 is TGTGCCAGCAGTGGGACAGGGACCGGAAACACCATATATTTT.

The rearrangement links TRBV4-1 to TRBJ1-1, with D maybe TRBD1 (5 bases). This CDR3 region has 16 residues. The germline CDR1 and CDR2 sequences are MGHRA and YSYEKL. V lost 1 base and J lost 0, with 12 bases in between. CDR3 loop: CASSQGITGMNTEAFF. The DNA for the CDR3 is TGCGCCAGCAGCCAAGGAATTACAGGAATGAACACTGAAGCTTTCTTT.

J is TRBJ2-1 and V is TRBV18, with 14 bases matching TRBD2. Germline CDR1 is KGHSH and CDR2 is LQKENI. This CDR3 region has 16 residues. Germline trimming cut 3 bases from V and 8 bases from J; bases unmatched to any gene: 6. The CDR3 region has the DNA TGTGCCAGCTCACCTGGGACTAGCGGGAGTAAGGATGAGCAGTTCTTC. This codes for CASSPGTSGSKDEQFF.